The 18 T cell receptor beta chains listed next were all sequenced from one sample in a study of shared clonotypes between healthy human individuals. Method: immunoSEQ multiplex PCR; TCRdb's copy keeps in-frame clones and lacks some. The profile covers fewer than 1.8 million clones, with about 98.5% appearing a single time and around 0.38% taken by the ten largest. Sample: naive CD4+ T cells sorted from blood. Stated subset: CD45RA+ positively selected. The source is a man under 40 in good health.

This clone appeared a single time. The chain is built from TRBV15 and TRBJ2-2; D not resolved. Between the trimmed V and J ends, which lost 8 bases and 6 bases, there was a span of 13 bases. This CDR3 comprises 13 residues. The germline gives CDR1 LNHNV, CDR2 YYDKDF (reference sequence). The CDR3 nucleotides are TGTGCCACCCAGAGGACGGGCGCCGGGGAGCTGTTTTTT. Protein sequence: CATQRTGAGELFF.

This sequence joins TRBV18 and TRBJ2-7, with 7 bases matching TRBD1. The CDR3 is made up of 16 amino acids. V was pared by 5 bases and J by 4 bases, with 14 bases of the junction left unmatched. Germline V CDR1 and CDR2: KGHSH, LQKENI. CDR3 sequence reads: CASSSSTGNLRYEQYF. The CDR3 nucleotides are TGTGCCAGCTCATCCTCGACAGGGAATCTCCGTTACGAGCAGTACTTC.

The V gene is TRBV18, the J gene TRBJ2-1; D might be TRBD1 (6 bases). From germline, CDR1 is KGHSH and CDR2 LQKENI. Trimming stripped 4 bases from V and 4 bases from J, with 11 bases between. This CDR3 has 14 amino acids. CDR3 DNA: TGTGCCAGCTCACTCAGGGGTCCTTACAATGAGCAGTTCTTC. Translating gives CASSLRGPYNEQFF.

This chain connects TRBV7-9 to TRBJ1-3, with D tentatively TRBD1 (5 bases). The V end was cut by 5 bases, the J end by 4 bases, with 6 bases between. Germline V lookup: CDR1 SEHNR, CDR2 FQNEAQ (reference sequence). The CDR3 is 12 residues long. DNA for the CDR3: TGTGCCAGCAGCCCAGGGGGAAACACCATATATTTT. It specifies CASSPGGNTIYF.

J is TRBJ2-1 and V is TRBV7-8; 8 nucleotides align to TRBD2. The CDR3 runs 16 residues. The junction had 9 bases not matched to a gene; V was cut back by 6 bases and J by 2 bases. CDR1 and CDR2 (germline): SGHVS, FQNEAQ. CDR3 nucleotides: TGTGCCAGCAGTGGGGTCAGCGGGAGACCCTACAATGAGCAGTTCTTC. It yields the protein CASSGVSGRPYNEQFF.

The chain uses TRBV5-1 and TRBJ2-3; 9 bases fit TRBD2. The V and J ends lost 0 bases and 4 bases, in that order; junction bases with no gene match: 6. The CDR3 sequence is 16 residues long. Germline V gene data show CDR1 as SGHRS and CDR2 as YFSETQ. CDR3 coding DNA: TGCGCCAGCAGCTTGGAGCCTAGCGGGAAGGCAGATACGCAGTATTTT. Protein: CASSLEPSGKADTQYF.

This chain connects TRBV21-1 to TRBJ2-5; the D call TRBD1 from the table was never checked on the DNA. TRBV21-1 is a pseudogene locus. The CDR3 is made up of 14 amino acids. The CDR3 spells CASSKGGRAETQYF. In DNA form, the CDR3 reads TGTGCCAGCAGCAAAGGTGGCAGGGCGGAGACCCAGTACTTC.

The rearrangement links TRBV5-4 to TRBJ1-4, with D hard to call. Germline CDR1 and CDR2: SGHNT and YYREEE (reference sequence). V was shortened by 4 bases and J by 7 bases, with 20 bases between the two germline ends. The CDR3 is 16 residues long. The CDR3 loop reads CASSPPGGNGREKLFF. The CDR3, as DNA: TGTGCCAGCAGCCCGCCGGGAGGGAATGGGCGTGAAAAACTGTTTTTT.

A single count supports this clone. The J gene is TRBJ1-1, the V gene TRBV5-1, with 8 nucleotides matching TRBD1. The CDR3 loop spans 15 amino acids. CDR1 and CDR2 (germline): SGHRS, YFSETQ. Trimming at V came to 4 bases and at J to 1 base, leaving 6 bases not matched to a gene. The CDR3 DNA follows: TGCGCCAGCAGCCCGAGGACAGGGACGAACACTGAAGCTTTCTTT. This encodes CASSPRTGTNTEAFF. The variable domain in full, completed from reference TRBV5-1 and TRBJ1-1, reads KAGVTQTPRYLIKTRGQQVTLSCSPISGHRSVSWYQQTPGQGLQFLFEYFSETQRNKGNFPGRFSGRQFSNSRSEMNVSTLELGDSALYLCASSPRTGTNTEAFFGQGTRLTVV.

V and J are TRBV6-1 and TRBJ2-5; the match to TRBD1 covers 7 bases. CDR1 is MNHNS and CDR2 is SASEGT in the germline V gene. Unmatched junction bases numbered 2, after V lost 6 bases and J lost 1 base. The CDR3 contains 13 residues. CDR3 sequence: CASRDRIQETQYF. The CDR3 DNA is TGTGCCAGCAGGGACAGGATCCAAGAGACCCAGTACTTC.

A note on this clone: Other DNA sequences in this sample translate to the same CDR3. V is TRBV5-1 and J is TRBJ2-5; 8 bases match TRBD2. Trimming took 3 bases from V and 3 from J; bases not matched to a gene: 1. The germline V gene encodes CDR1 SGHRS and CDR2 YFSETQ. The CDR3 loop spans 13 amino acids. In DNA, the CDR3 is TGCGCCAGCAGCTCGGGACTAGAAGAGACCCAGTACTTC. Protein sequence: CASSSGLEETQYF.

The chain joins TRBV9 to TRBJ1-2, with D tentatively TRBD1 (5 bases). Trimming took 2 bases from V and 7 from J, leaving 12 bases between them. CDR1 SGDLS and CDR2 YYNGEE come from the germline V gene. CDR3 size: 13 residues. The CDR3 spells CASSVGGAFGYTF. In nucleotides, the CDR3 is TGTGCCAGCAGCGTGGGAGGGGCGTTTGGCTACACCTTC.

The chain combines TRBV28 with TRBJ2-1, with 12 bases matching TRBD2. This CDR3 comprises 15 residues. Germline V lookup: CDR1 MDHEN, CDR2 SYDVKM. V lost 6 bases to trimming and J lost 8 bases; unmatched junction nucleotides: 8. This chain's CDR3 is CASRPTSGSVYEQFF. In DNA form, the CDR3 reads TGTGCCAGCAGGCCGACTAGCGGGAGTGTATATGAGCAGTTCTTC.

V usage is TRBV11-2 and J usage is TRBJ2-3; D is possibly TRBD1 (6 bases). Between the trimmed V and J ends, which lost 4 bases and 1 base, there was a span of 15 bases. CDR1 and CDR2 from the germline V gene are SGHAT and FQNNGV. This CDR3 has 16 amino acids. The CDR3 loop is CASSSETGGGTDTQYF. The CDR3, as DNA: TGTGCCAGCAGCTCCGAGACAGGAGGTGGCACAGATACGCAGTATTTT.

V gene TRBV5-1 combines with J gene TRBJ1-4, with D perhaps TRBD1 (5 bases). Germline loops: CDR1 SGHRS, CDR2 YFSETQ. Between the trimmed V and J ends, which lost 3 bases and 4 bases, there was a span of 19 bases. This CDR3 contains 17 residues. CDR3 in amino acids: CASSSYAQGAFNEKLFF. The CDR3 DNA reads as TGCGCCAGCAGCTCCTACGCACAAGGGGCCTTTAATGAAAAACTGTTTTTT.

The V call is TRBV7-2, the J call TRBJ2-5, with TRBD2 identical over 8 bases. CDR3 length: 14 residues. The ends lost 5 bases at V and 4 bases at J; junction bases unmatched: 6. From germline, CDR1 is SGHTA and CDR2 FQGNSA. The CDR3 protein is CASSRGLGPETQYF. CDR3 nucleotide sequence: TGTGCCAGCAGCCGGGGACTAGGACCAGAGACCCAGTACTTC.

The chain uses TRBV5-4 and TRBJ2-7; TRBD1 might be the D (5 bases). The ends were cut back, 3 bases at V and 2 bases at J, with 9 bases in the middle. Germline CDR1 SGHNT, CDR2 YYREEE (reference sequence). The CDR3 spans 13 residues. The CDR3 protein is CASSSQVAYEQYF. DNA of the CDR3: TGTGCCAGCAGCTCACAGGTTGCCTACGAGCAGTACTTC.

This chain connects TRBV11-2 to TRBJ2-5; tentative D call: TRBD2 (5 bases). CDR1 and CDR2 from the germline V gene are SGHAT and FQNNGV. This CDR3 spans 13 amino acids. V lost 2 bases and J lost 2, with 6 bases in between. The CDR3 DNA sequence: TGTGCCAGCAGCTTATCGGGGCAAGAGACCCAGTACTTC. This encodes CASSLSGQETQYF.